These T cell receptor beta chains were read from a single sample in a study of T cell responses to AZD1222 COVID-19 vaccine. Clones were read by immunoSEQ multiplex PCR, and TCRdb kept only the in-frame ones, dropping some. In the table there are under 200,000 clones, about 92% of which are singletons. Sample: peripheral blood, taken on day 0 of AZD1222 vaccination. The receptor source for this set is an adult in good health. The CDR3 runs from the conserved cysteine through the conserved F or W. D genes are given only for firm matches. Part of the rows lack a size; the others show once, few, many or a class for expanded clones.

v_call: TRBV11-2
d_call: NA
j_call: TRBJ1-6
clone_size: few
cdr3_aa: CASSPARGGSPLHF
cdr3_nt: TGTGCCAGCAGCCCGGCGCGGGGCGGATCACCCCTCCACTTT

v_call: TRBV12-3/TRBV12-4
d_call: NA
j_call: TRBJ2-2
clone_size: NA
cdr3_aa: CATAIRGTGELFF
cdr3_nt: TGTGCCACCGCCATACGGGGGACCGGGGAGCTGTTTTTT

v_call: TRBV5-1
d_call: TRBD2
j_call: TRBJ2-3
clone_size: NA
cdr3_aa: CASSLASSGGFESTDTQYF
cdr3_nt: TGCGCCAGCAGCTTGGCTTCTAGCGGGGGGTTCGAATCCACAGATACGCAGTATTTT

v_call: TRBV7-5
d_call: NA
j_call: TRBJ2-2
clone_size: NA
cdr3_aa: CVRSLPTNTGELFF
cdr3_nt: TGTGTCAGAAGCTTACCGACGAACACCGGGGAGCTGTTTTTT

v_call: TRBV3-1/TRBV3-2
d_call: NA
j_call: TRBJ1-1
clone_size: NA
cdr3_aa: CASSQYTTGNTEAFF
cdr3_nt: TGTGCCAGCAGCCAATACACAACAGGGAACACTGAAGCTTTCTTT

v_call: TRBV19
d_call: NA
j_call: TRBJ1-3
clone_size: NA
cdr3_aa: CASRDDGSLFSGNTIYF
cdr3_nt: TGTGCCAGTAGAGACGACGGGTCCCTTTTCTCTGGAAACACCATATATTTT

v_call: TRBV28
d_call: TRBD2
j_call: TRBJ2-7
clone_size: once
cdr3_aa: CAIRSGTTYEQYF
cdr3_nt: TGTGCCATCCGGTCAGGGACTACCTACGAGCAGTACTTC

v_call: TRBV4-1
d_call: NA
j_call: TRBJ2-1
clone_size: NA
cdr3_aa: CASSQVDEQFF
cdr3_nt: TGCGCCAGCAGCCAAGTGGATGAGCAGTTCTTC

v_call: TRBV5-8
d_call: NA
j_call: TRBJ2-7
clone_size: NA
cdr3_aa: CASSLQSTQGWVSSYEQYF
cdr3_nt: TGTGCCAGCAGCTTGCAGAGCACCCAGGGATGGGTAAGCTCCTACGAGCAGTACTTC

v_call: TRBV10-3
d_call: TRBD1
j_call: TRBJ1-1
clone_size: NA
cdr3_aa: CAISRDSVEAFF
cdr3_nt: TGTGCCATCAGCCGGGACAGCGTAGAAGCTTTCTTT

v_call: TRBV2
d_call: NA
j_call: TRBJ1-3
clone_size: NA
cdr3_aa: CASSTDGNTIYF
cdr3_nt: TGTGCCAGCAGTACGGATGGAAACACCATATATTTT